This TCR beta chain was captured in a study of OX40 agonist ivuxolimab in advanced cancers. Findings of the study overall: Averaged across samples, CD8+ T cells carried more expanded clones than CD4+ did.

The germline V gene encodes CDR1 SGHRS and CDR2 YFSETQ. The CDR3 covers 14 residues. Trimming removed 2 bases from V and 2 bases from J, with 10 bases in between. The protocol was immunoSEQ multiplex PCR, while the TCRdb copy is restricted to in-frame clones and leaves out a portion. The sample records 55,000 to 70,000 clones, 80% to 90% being singletons. Details on this clone: Its antigen is unknown.

Peripheral blood came from all dose cohorts at three timepoints. The sample consisted of CD4+ or CD8+ T cells sorted from blood, taken in a trial of the OX40 agonist ivuxolimab. J is TRBJ1-2 and V is TRBV5-1, with D possibly being TRBD1 (5 bases). The receptor was derived from an adult with an advanced solid tumor such as melanoma, head and neck, liver or kidney cancer. The CDR3 here is CASSLGTANYGYTF. CDR3 in DNA: TGCGCCAGCAGCTTAGGGACGGCGAACTATGGCTACACCTTC.